This TCR beta chain is from a study of cytomegalovirus exposure and HLA in healthy donors. Only in-frame clones appear in the TCRdb table, and some are missing; sequencing was by immunoSEQ multiplex PCR. The sample includes about 330,000 clones, roughly 89% of them seen just once. The CDR3 totals 15 residues. V trimming: 6 bases; J trimming: 5 bases; junction bases outside the gene matches: 6. The germline gives CDR1 SNHLY, CDR2 FYNNEI. The material sequenced was PBMCs. The sequence was obtained from a woman younger than 30 in good health and CMV-seronegative. The chain joins TRBV2 to TRBJ2-3; 12 bases match TRBD2. CDR3 loop: CASRPGLAGIDTQYF. The CDR3 nucleotides read TGTGCCAGCAGACCCGGACTAGCGGGAATAGATACGCAGTATTTT.